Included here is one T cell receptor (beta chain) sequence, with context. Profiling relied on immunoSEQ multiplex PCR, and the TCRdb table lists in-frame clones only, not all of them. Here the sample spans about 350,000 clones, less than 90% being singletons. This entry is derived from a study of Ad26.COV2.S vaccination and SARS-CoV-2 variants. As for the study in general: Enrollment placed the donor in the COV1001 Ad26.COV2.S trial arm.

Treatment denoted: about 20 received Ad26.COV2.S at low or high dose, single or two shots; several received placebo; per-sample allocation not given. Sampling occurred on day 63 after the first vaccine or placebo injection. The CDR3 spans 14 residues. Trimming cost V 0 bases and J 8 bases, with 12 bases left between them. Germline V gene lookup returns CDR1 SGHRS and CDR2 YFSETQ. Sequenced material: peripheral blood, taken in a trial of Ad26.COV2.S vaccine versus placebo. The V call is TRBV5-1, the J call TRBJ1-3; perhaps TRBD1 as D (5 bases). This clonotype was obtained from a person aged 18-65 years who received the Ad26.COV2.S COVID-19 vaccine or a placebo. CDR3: CASSLAGSWDTIYF. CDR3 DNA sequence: TGCGCCAGCAGCTTGGCAGGGTCTTGGGACACCATATATTTT.